This entry features one TCR beta chain sequence. Its antigen is unidentified. Vbeta (60) and Jbeta (13) primers were used in the PCR. Generated by immunoSEQ multiplex PCR, the TCRdb table keeps only in-frame clones and is missing some. The sample has 96,000 or so clones. These data originate in a study of cytomegalovirus exposure and HLA in healthy donors. Whole-study findings and limits: Cytomegalovirus-associated TCR beta chains were listed, numbering 150 to 200. Prediction of most subjects' HLA-A and HLA-B alleles by TCR beta sequences was reportedly accurate.

This CDR3 spans 15 amino acids. V shed 3 bases and J shed 1 base, with 13 bases lying between them. CDR1 is SGDLS and CDR2 is YYNGEE in the germline V gene. This chain uses TRBV9 with TRBJ2-5; weak D call: TRBD1 (5 bases). Sequenced input: PBMCs. The TCR sequence derives from a woman under 40 in good health and CMV-seronegative. CDR3 DNA: TGTGCCAGCAGCGCCAGTACAGGAGTCCAAGAGACCCAGTACTTC. This encodes CASSASTGVQETQYF.